This T cell receptor beta chain comes out of a study of T cell responses to AZD1222 COVID-19 vaccine. As regards this clone: Its specificity is not known.

Study findings and constraints: Regions 160-218 and 743-854 held dominance among vaccine-associated CD4 TCRs, which spanned spike. Donor demographics were predominantly white British with a female majority; clonal diversity may be underestimated. Baseline testing showed seropositivity in only five to seven AZD1222 recipients. Spike-specific TCR breadth and depth both grew after two AZD1222 doses.

The repertoire was sequenced with immunoSEQ multiplex PCR; TCRdb's copy has only in-frame clones and lacks some. The sample lists about 110,000 clones; 80% to 95% were seen once. Between the trimmed V and J ends, which lost 2 bases and 10 bases, there was a span of 12 bases. Germline CDR1 reads WNHNN; CDR2 reads SYGVQD (reference sequence). The CDR3 sequence is 14 residues long. Sequenced here: peripheral blood, sampled 28 days after the second AZD1222 dose. The rearrangement uses TRBV10-1 and TRBJ1-6, with D unresolved. The source of this sequence is an adult who received the AZD1222 COVID-19 vaccine. In DNA form, the CDR3 reads TGCGCCAGCAGTGAGCACGATCGGAGATCACCCCTCCACTTT. Amino acids: CASSEHDRRSPLHF.